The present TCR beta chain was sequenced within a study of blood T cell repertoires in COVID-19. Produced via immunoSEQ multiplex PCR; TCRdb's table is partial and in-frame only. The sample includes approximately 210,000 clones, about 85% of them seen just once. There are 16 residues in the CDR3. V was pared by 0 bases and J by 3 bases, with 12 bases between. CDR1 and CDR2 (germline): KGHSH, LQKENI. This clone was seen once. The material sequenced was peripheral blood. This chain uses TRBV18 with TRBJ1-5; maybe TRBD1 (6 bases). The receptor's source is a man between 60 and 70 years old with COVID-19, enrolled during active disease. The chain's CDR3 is CASSPPQGPPNQPQHF. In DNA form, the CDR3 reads TGTGCCAGCTCACCACCACAGGGTCCCCCCAATCAGCCCCAGCATTTT.